This T cell receptor beta chain was documented in a study of Ad26.COV2.S vaccination and SARS-CoV-2 variants (dated by TCRdb to about 2021). Background for the entire study: Vaccine-arm donors came from COV1001, a multicentre, randomized, double-blind, placebo-controlled phase I-IIa trial of Ad26.COV2.S in healthy adults. Sequencing of the TCRbeta repertoire served to evaluate the specificity and breadth of SARS-CoV-2-reactive T cell receptors following Ad26.COV2.S vaccination. Throughout the experiments and outcome assessment, investigators stayed blinded to trial group allocation. The TCR-sequenced set comprised around 30 samples: 19 Ad26.COV2.S vaccine recipients, 5 placebo recipients and 8 SARS-CoV-2 convalescent individuals. Trial participants were randomized into five groups of five: low-dose or high-dose Ad26.COV2.S given once or twice, or placebo on both occasions. Ad26.COV2.S was administered intramuscularly at a dose of 5x10^10 or 1x10^11 viral particles, either as one shot or as two shots given 56 days apart. What the authors observed across the whole study: Vaccine and placebo recipients had comparable non-spike TCR breadth, which fits with the vaccine containing only spike. Higher spike-specific TCR breadth was observed in Ad26.COV2.S recipients than in placebo recipients (P = 0.0014). According to the authors, total T cell responses may have been underestimated by the TCR breadth and depth analyses. Comparing responses between vaccine doses or regimens was not something the study was powered to do. After vaccination, substantial breadth of spike-specific CD8+ and CD4+ T cell responses was reported.

Per the publication, the treatment or condition label means: 15 to 20 received Ad26.COV2.S at low or high dose, single or two shots; 5 received placebo; per-sample allocation not given. Repertoires of vaccine and placebo recipients were sequenced from samples collected on day 63 after the first injection. Between 29 July and 7 August 2020, Cohort 1b enrolled some 25 adults aged 18-55 years at one site in Boston, USA. Ad26.COV2.S consisted of a replication-incompetent adenovirus type 26 vector by which a prefusion-stabilized SARS-CoV-2 spike protein from the original Wuhan strain was expressed. Concerning this clone: The antigen it binds to is not known. Per-base qualities were not stored, and no clone one base away is much larger.

V is reduced by 3 bases and J by 2 bases, leaving a spacing of 26 bases between them. CDR1 LNHDA and CDR2 SQIVND are derived from the germline V gene (reference sequence). Counted from cysteine to phenylalanine, this CDR3 has 20 amino acids. The only DNA kept is the CDR3, 60 bases in frame from the first base. The immunoSEQ Assay was the method used to sequence TCRbeta CDR3 regions. After extraction, genomic DNA underwent amplification by bias-controlled multiplex PCR, followed by high-throughput sequencing. The study's processing was this. To quantify the absolute abundance of every unique TCRbeta CDR3 region, sequences were collapsed and filtered. T cell fraction was estimated by normalizing TCRbeta template counts to usable DNA, which was measured by amplifying reference genes present in all nucleated cells. Repertoire TCRs were annotated as SARS-CoV-2-specific by exact matching of V gene, CDR3 amino acid sequence and J gene to a known reactive TCR set. MIRA supplied the reference SARS-CoV-2 TCR set, which was filtered for enrichment in COVID-19-positive ImmuneCODE repertoires so that public or cross-reactive TCRs were removed. Drawing on the MIRA antigens, annotated TCRs were analysed further at the level of specific ORF or position within ORF. Depth was the summed frequency of annotated unique rearrangements, while breadth was defined as annotated unique rearrangements over total unique productive rearrangements. Group comparisons of TCR breadth used two-sided Wilcoxon rank-sum tests. TCRdb carries this immuneACCESS record with in-frame sequences only. Its versions omit some clonotypes, under half of them owing to an unresolved V gene in the studies checked, with the rest unexplained. From that table come the V and J calls and clone size; the DNA was used to work out D and trimming. The sample yields about 400,000 clones; approximately 90% were counted once. Jointly, the top ten make up 1.9% of the sample.

Rearrangement joined TRBV19 to TRBJ1-5; 6 matching bases give a weak D call of TRBD1. Sequencing used peripheral blood, obtained in a trial of Ad26.COV2.S vaccine versus placebo. This TCR came from a person aged 18-60 years who received the Ad26.COV2.S COVID-19 vaccine or a placebo. The CDR3: CASSIWGGANRAFGNQPQHF. In nucleotides, the sequence is TGTGCCAGTAGTATTTGGGGAGGTGCGAACAGGGCATTTGGCAATCAGCCCCAGCATTTT.